This TCR beta chain was profiled in a study of naive and memory T cell subsets. Points from the study as a whole: Over 95% of naive TCR sequences appeared only once after error correction, unlike memory subsets. There was no ground truth to check naive and memory subset results. Naive repertoires, especially CD8, held a few larger clonotypes, possibly memory cells re-expressing CD45RA. A clonotype means one alpha or beta sequence, not an alpha/beta pair.

Both TRBC1 and TRBC2 were covered by a beta constant-region primer of two equimolar oligonucleotides. Four rounds of PCR amplified the ligated cDNA using nested alpha and beta constant-region primers plus SP2. A 12-nucleotide UMI and the SP2 primer were added to the cDNA 3' end by oligonucleotide ligation. TCRdb reprocessed the UMI-ligation and nested PCR reads with MiXCR, giving one entry per CDR3 protein. Among approximately 150,000 distinct CDR3 sequences listed, around 21% were seen once. This clonotype was found a few times. No antigen is known for it. This sequence was found in a human donor in good health. The sample comprised naive CD8+ T cells from blood.

For the CDR3, the DNA is TGTGCCAGCAGCTTATACAACAGGGAGACCGAGCAGTACTTC. Translating gives CASSLYNRETEQYF. V is TRBV7-9 and J is TRBJ2-7; D is perhaps TRBD1 (6 bases). The CDR3 totals 14 residues. Between the trimmed V and J ends, which lost 2 bases and 6 bases, there was a span of 14 bases. CDR1 and CDR2 (germline): SEHNR, FQNEAQ (reference sequence).